Only a few counts were recorded for the clone carrying this T cell receptor beta chain. What it recognizes is unknown. This sample stems from a study of identical twins. Study-wide results and limits: Findings depended on cross-sectional statistics rather than tracking the same donors. Twins shared beta out-of-frame sequences in excess, but this excess was weaker.

Using its own MiXCR run on the 5' RACE reads, TCRdb lists one record per CDR3 protein. The sample contains roughly 220,000 distinct CDR3 sequences, over 5.5% of which appear only once. Trimming cost V 3 bases and J 8 bases, with 13 bases left between them. The CDR3 extends over 13 amino acids. Per the germline V gene, CDR1 is LNHNV and CDR2 is YYDKDF (reference sequence). The same sample was also used in a study of T cells expressing NK-cell markers. That work adds: Topping the CD3+CD56-NKG2C+ fraction as well were these clonotypes, in four donors.

The material sequenced was CD8+ T cells sorted from blood. The TCR comes from a woman younger than 35 in good health. The chain joins TRBV15 to TRBJ1-2, with no clear D. CDR3: CATSRFSDGGYTF. CDR3 nucleotides: TGTGCCACCAGCAGGTTTTCAGATGGCGGCTACACCTTC. Full variable domain (rest looked up from reference TRBV15 and TRBJ1-2): DAMVIQNPRYQVTQFGKPVTLSCSQTLNHNVMYWYQQKSSQAPKLLFHYYDKDFNNEADTPDNFQSRRPNTSFCFLDIRSPGLGDTAMYLCATSRFSDGGYTFGSGTRLTVV.